The T cell receptor (beta chain) under discussion was sequenced for a study of T cell responses to AZD1222 COVID-19 vaccine. Study-wide points: Two AZD1222 administrations were followed by greater Spike-specific TCR breadth and depth. Repertoire samples came only from after the peak T cell response. Spike-wide vaccine-associated CD4 TCRs dominated at 160-218 and 743-854.

Remarks on this clone: The antigen is unknown.

Per germline, CDR1 SGHDN and CDR2 FVKESK. The V gene lost 1 base and the J gene lost 6 bases, with 11 bases spanning the gap. This CDR3 is built from 14 residues. Sequencing used immunoSEQ multiplex PCR; TCRdb keeps in-frame clones, though not all of them. The sample carries 200,000 to 250,000 clones, approximately 94% recorded once. The rearrangement uses TRBV14 and TRBJ2-3; D ambiguous. The TCR comes from an adult in good health. Here the sequenced sample was peripheral blood, taken on day 0 of MenACWY control vaccination. In DNA, the CDR3 is TGTGCCAGCAGCCAAGGGGCCTTTGGGGATACGCAGTATTTT. Its protein is CASSQGAFGDTQYF.